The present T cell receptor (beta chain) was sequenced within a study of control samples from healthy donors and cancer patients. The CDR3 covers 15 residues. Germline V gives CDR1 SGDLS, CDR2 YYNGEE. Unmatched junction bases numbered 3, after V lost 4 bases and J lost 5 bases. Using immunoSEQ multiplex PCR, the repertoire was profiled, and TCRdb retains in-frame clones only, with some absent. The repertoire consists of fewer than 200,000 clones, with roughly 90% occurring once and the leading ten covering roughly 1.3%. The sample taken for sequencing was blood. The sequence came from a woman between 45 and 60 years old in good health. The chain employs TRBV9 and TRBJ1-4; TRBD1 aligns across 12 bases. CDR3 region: CASSPGTGGNEKLFF. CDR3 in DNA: TGTGCCAGCAGCCCTGGGACAGGGGGCAATGAAAAACTGTTTTTT.